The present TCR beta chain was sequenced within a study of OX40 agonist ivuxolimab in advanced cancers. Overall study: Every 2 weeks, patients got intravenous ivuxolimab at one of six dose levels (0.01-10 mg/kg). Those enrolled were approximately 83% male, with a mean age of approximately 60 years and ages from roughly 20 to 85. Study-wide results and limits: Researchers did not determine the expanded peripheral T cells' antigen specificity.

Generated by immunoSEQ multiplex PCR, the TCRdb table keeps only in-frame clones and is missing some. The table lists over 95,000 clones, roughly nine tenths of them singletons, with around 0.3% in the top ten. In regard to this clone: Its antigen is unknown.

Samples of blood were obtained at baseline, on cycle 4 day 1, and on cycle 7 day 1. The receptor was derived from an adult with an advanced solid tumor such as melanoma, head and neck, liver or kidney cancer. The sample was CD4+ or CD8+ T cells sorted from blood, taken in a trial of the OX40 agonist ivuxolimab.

This CDR3 reads CASSRRDTTFTDTQYF. In DNA, the CDR3 is TGTGCCAGCAGCCGTCGAGATACTACCTTCACAGATACGCAGTATTTT. The chain carries TRBV9 and TRBJ2-3; D is unresolved. Looked up from germline, CDR1 is SGDLS and CDR2 is YYNGEE. The CDR3 covers 16 residues. Trimming cost V 4 bases and J 2 bases, with 17 bases left between them.